This record concerns one T cell receptor (beta chain) sequence. The target of this receptor is not known. Within one base of it there is no much larger clone, and no base qualities were kept. The collaborating institutions used their own protocols to collect whole blood in K2EDTA tubes. For TCRbeta analysis, collaborators shipped samples as frozen whole blood, isolated PBMCs, or DNA extracted from either of those sample types. This sample was taken from a study of blood T cell repertoires in COVID-19 (dated by TCRdb to between 2020 and 2021). For the study in its entirety: Collaborator samples came from the United States, Italy and Spain and covered acute and convalescent phases of COVID-19. The dataset comprised deeply sampled blood TCRbeta repertoires from subjects exposed to, actively infected with, or recovered from COVID-19. A freely available public database, intended as a resource for researchers studying the immune response to SARS-CoV-2, is where the repertoires were released. The material from the prospective study consisted of cDNA or gDNA derived from T cells, B-cell-depleted T cells, or PBMCs. HLA class I and class II types, where available, came from metadata supplied by the sample provider rather than from assay-based typing. Nearly every sample came with metadata listing a de-identified subject ID, COVID-19 status, age in years and sex. The samples were drawn from two sources: the first 160 participants of the ongoing ImmuneRACE study, and 1,000 to 1,500 subjects contributed by 6 global collaborators. Results the study describes overall, beyond this receptor: Clinical and demographic metadata were provided uncurated, with the amount varying by source and participant.

TCRbeta CDR3 regions were amplified from genomic DNA by means of the immunoSEQ Assay, a bias-controlled multiplex PCR. Regarding the original processing steps: The number of nucleated cells in each sample was estimated from the amplification of reference gene primers within the assay. Sequence reads were collapsed and filtered to measure the absolute abundance of every unique TCRbeta CDR3 rearrangement. Productive Simpson clonality was computed per sample as the square root of Simpson's diversity index over productive rearrangements. Drawn from immuneACCESS, this table holds only the in-frame rearrangements with V and J called that TCRdb kept. Clones are partly lost; checked studies trace under half to an unresolved V gene and leave the rest unexplained. V and J calls plus clone size are reproduced from that table; the DNA served to infer D and trimming. In all, the sample holds roughly 160,000 clones, and 82% of those were seen once. In total, the top ten clones hold over 9.5% of the sample.

The sequencing input was peripheral blood. The receptor was derived from a woman older than 75 with active or convalescent COVID-19.

The base sequence is TGTGCCAGCAGCCAATTTGGGCGGGACACTGAAGCTTTCTTT. This yields the protein CASSQFGRDTEAFF. The chain is encoded by TRBV14 joined to TRBJ1-1; no D gene can be assigned with confidence. Via the germline V gene, CDR1 is SGHDN and CDR2 FVKESK. V and J lose 2 bases and 3 bases, and a span of 10 bases separates them. The CDR3, cysteine through phenylalanine, is 14 amino acids long. The DNA shown is the 42-base CDR3, in frame from base 1.